This T cell receptor (beta chain) was sequenced in a study of shared clonotypes between healthy human individuals. Study in general: The plates for each donor numbered three CD4 naive, three CD4 memory, two CD8 naive and one CD8 memory.

V gave up 3 bases and J gave up 2 bases, with 14 bases separating them. This CDR3 comprises 16 residues. Per the germline V gene, CDR1 is MNHEY and CDR2 is SMNVEV (reference sequence). Method: immunoSEQ multiplex PCR; TCRdb's copy keeps in-frame clones and lacks some. The sample consists of roughly 2.2 million clones, just under 95% of them appearing once. Sequencing used naive CD4+ T cells from PBMCs. Subset denoted: CD45RA+ positively selected. This sequence originates from a man aged 18 to 35 in good health. Some clones in this sample may be carry-over from other donors' samples. This chain connects TRBV27 to TRBJ1-5; D may be TRBD1 (5 bases). The CDR3 sequence is CASSLVSGVGNQPQHF. CDR3 coding DNA: TGTGCCAGCAGTTTGGTGTCGGGGGTTGGCAATCAGCCCCAGCATTTT.